A selection of T cell receptor beta chains follows, all from one sample in a study of T cells in tumors after PD-1 blockade. Assay used: immunoSEQ multiplex PCR; TCRdb lists only in-frame clones, some missing. The repertoire includes around 46,000 clones, nearly 80% of them detected once, and approximately 15% sits in the top ten. The sequencing used PBMCs, collected before anti-PD-1 treatment. Source of these receptors: a human donor with basal cell carcinoma. CDR3s include the opening cysteine and the closing phenylalanine or tryptophan. D genes are given only for firm matches. Only part of the rows carry a size: once, few, many, or a class if the clone is expanded.

clone_size | d_call | cdr3_length | j_call | v_call | cdr3_aa | cdr3_nt
few | . | 15 | TRBJ2-2 | TRBV6-6 | CASSWGNANTGELFF | TGTGCCAGCAGTTGGGGGAATGCGAACACCGGGGAGCTGTTTTTT
. | . | 12 | TRBJ2-3 | TRBV5-4 | CASSFHPDTQYF | TGTGCCAGCAGCTTCCATCCGGATACGCAGTATTTT
. | . | 14 | TRBJ1-3 | TRBV28 | CASSPGTSGNTIYF | TGTGCCAGCAGTCCCGGGACATCTGGAAACACCATATATTTT
. | TRBD2 | 15 | TRBJ2-7 | TRBV7-3 | CASSHGVAGVGEQYF | TGTGCCAGCAGCCACGGGGTAGCGGGAGTGGGGGAGCAGTACTTC
. | . | 16 | TRBJ2-7 | TRBV6-5 | CASSYDQTLQGYEQYF | TGTGCCAGCAGTTACGACCAGACTCTGCAGGGGTACGAGCAGTACTTC
. | . | 15 | TRBJ1-2 | TRBV24-1 | CATSDGRRVGCGYTF | TGTGCCACCAGTGATGGACGCAGGGTTGGATGTGGCTACACCTTC
. | . | 15 | TRBJ1-6 | TRBV5-1 | CASSLGDGWDSPLHF | TGCGCCAGCAGCTTGGGGGACGGATGGGATTCACCCCTCCACTTT
. | TRBD1 | 16 | TRBJ1-4 | TRBV28 | CASSSPGGAANEKLFF | TGTGCCAGCAGTTCTCCAGGGGGCGCAGCTAATGAAAAACTGTTTTTT
. | . | 13 | TRBJ2-7 | TRBV10-1 | CASSDGNFYEQYF | TGCGCCAGCAGTGATGGCAATTTCTACGAGCAGTACTTC
. | TRBD1 | 16 | TRBJ2-1 | TRBV25-1 | CASSEYGTGGYNEQFF | TGTGCCAGCAGTGAATATGGGACAGGGGGCTACAATGAGCAGTTCTTC
. | . | 14 | TRBJ1-2 | TRBV19 | CASRGGTDLRGYTF | TGTGCCAGTAGGGGTGGGACCGACCTACGTGGCTACACCTTC
. | TRBD1 | 14 | TRBJ2-7 | TRBV5-4 | CASNSGTVPYEQYF | TGTGCCAGCAACTCCGGGACAGTACCTTACGAGCAGTACTTC
. | . | 15 | TRBJ2-7 | TRBV7-3 | CASSLRAGSNHEQYF | TGTGCCAGCAGCTTAAGGGCAGGGAGTAATCACGAGCAGTACTTC
. | . | 13 | TRBJ2-1 | TRBV2 | CASHSGANNEQFF | TGTGCCAGCCACAGTGGGGCTAACAATGAGCAGTTCTTC
once | TRBD2 | 16 | TRBJ2-3 | TRBV14 | CASSQVETSSTDTQYF | TGTGCCAGCAGCCAAGTTGAGACTAGCAGCACAGATACGCAGTATTTT
. | TRBD1 | 15 | TRBJ2-7 | TRBV28 | CASSSPDRGSYEQYF | TGTGCCAGCAGTTCTCCGGACAGGGGTTCCTACGAGCAGTACTTC